Listed below are T cell receptor beta chains from one sample, sequenced in a study of PD-L1 blockade in urothelial cancer. Here immunoSEQ multiplex PCR was the method, and the copy in TCRdb shows in-frame clones only, minus some. The sample holds roughly 100,000 clones; less than 90% are singletons and the top ten take approximately 8.4%. This specimen consisted of PBMCs, obtained around atezolizumab (anti-PD-L1) treatment. The receptor source for this set is a man between 65 and 80 years old with urothelial cancer. Each CDR3 is given without its conserved first and last residue.

v_gene: TRBV7-3; j_gene: TRBJ2-1; CDR3aa: ASSLTYRDNEQF
v_gene: TRBV6-5; j_gene: TRBJ2-5; CDR3aa: ASSYLGAGETQY
v_gene: TRBV6-1; j_gene: TRBJ1-2; CDR3aa: ASSEAGTGGNYGYT
v_gene: TRBV2; j_gene: TRBJ2-2; CDR3aa: ASSHWTSGTTGELF
v_gene: TRBV10-3; j_gene: TRBJ1-1; CDR3aa: AIRVRGDANTEAF
v_gene: TRBV4-1; j_gene: TRBJ1-1; CDR3aa: ASSQEKILGADTEAF
v_gene: TRBV18; j_gene: TRBJ1-1; CDR3aa: ASSSKVDTTPEAF
v_gene: TRBV7-9; j_gene: TRBJ1-1; CDR3aa: ASSSENTEAF
v_gene: TRBV4-2; j_gene: TRBJ1-1; CDR3aa: ASSQEGGRAFTEAF
v_gene: TRBV30; j_gene: TRBJ2-6; CDR3aa: AWSSTGGFSGANVLT
v_gene: TRBV11-3; j_gene: TRBJ1-1; CDR3aa: ASSLSGSQNTEAF
v_gene: TRBV9; j_gene: TRBJ1-2; CDR3aa: ASSVVAGDGYT
v_gene: TRBV6-5; j_gene: TRBJ1-1; CDR3aa: ASSYSRRGTEAF
v_gene: TRBV28; j_gene: TRBJ2-7; CDR3aa: ASTHPRQAPYEQY
v_gene: TRBV10-2; j_gene: TRBJ2-7; CDR3aa: ASSEQPAYEQY
v_gene: TRBV4-2; j_gene: TRBJ1-4; CDR3aa: ASSPATGGDEKLF
v_gene: TRBV5-6; j_gene: TRBJ1-2; CDR3aa: ASRRGPGYT
v_gene: TRBV18; j_gene: TRBJ2-7; CDR3aa: ASSLSTGVYEQY
v_gene: TRBV20-1; j_gene: TRBJ1-1; CDR3aa: SALQGEGAF
v_gene: TRBV9; j_gene: TRBJ1-5; CDR3aa: ASSLSGAVDQPQH
v_gene: TRBV5-5; j_gene: TRBJ1-3; CDR3aa: ASSLVGQSDRSRNTIY
v_gene: TRBV5-1; j_gene: TRBJ2-3; CDR3aa: ASSLVAGASTDTQY
v_gene: TRBV19; j_gene: TRBJ1-5; CDR3aa: ASSPINQPQH
v_gene: TRBV29-1; j_gene: TRBJ2-3; CDR3aa: SVDLEYIDTQY
v_gene: TRBV6-1; j_gene: TRBJ2-3; CDR3aa: ASIMWRGGTDTQY
v_gene: TRBV7-9; j_gene: TRBJ2-7; CDR3aa: ASSLDGAPGSYEQY
v_gene: TRBV7-6; j_gene: TRBJ2-7; CDR3aa: ASSLNSGYEQY
v_gene: TRBV30; j_gene: TRBJ1-4; CDR3aa: AWRSGEKLF
v_gene: TRBV5-1; j_gene: TRBJ2-3; CDR3aa: ASSPGLAGGDTQY
v_gene: TRBV12-5; j_gene: TRBJ2-3; CDR3aa: ASGPSGGDTQY
v_gene: TRBV4-1; j_gene: TRBJ1-1; CDR3aa: ASSQDRVGIQGEAF
v_gene: TRBV7-9; j_gene: TRBJ2-1; CDR3aa: ASSPRGGAGYNEQF
v_gene: TRBV18; j_gene: TRBJ1-4; CDR3aa: ASSQGQGSEKLF
v_gene: TRBV12-5; j_gene: TRBJ2-1; CDR3aa: ASGLISGEWNEQF
v_gene: TRBV5-1; j_gene: TRBJ2-3; CDR3aa: ASSLPPGSSSTDTQY
v_gene: TRBV19; j_gene: TRBJ1-1; CDR3aa: ASSSRVPNTEAF
v_gene: TRBV2; j_gene: TRBJ2-7; CDR3aa: ASSASGSRNEQY
v_gene: TRBV12-5; j_gene: TRBJ1-1; CDR3aa: ASGPPGQSAEAF
v_gene: TRBV7-9; j_gene: TRBJ1-1; CDR3aa: ASSYSTVNTEAF
v_gene: TRBV4-2; j_gene: TRBJ2-1; CDR3aa: ASSQGQRGDLEQF
v_gene: TRBV7-3; j_gene: TRBJ2-1; CDR3aa: ASSLAGGHEQF
v_gene: TRBV11-1; j_gene: TRBJ2-2; CDR3aa: ASSQTGQGWPGELF
v_gene: TRBV9; j_gene: TRBJ2-4; CDR3aa: ASSVDSSSIQY
v_gene: TRBV7-9; j_gene: TRBJ2-7; CDR3aa: ASSLNQGAEVNEQY
v_gene: TRBV7-2; j_gene: TRBJ2-1; CDR3aa: ASSLMAGRNEQF
v_gene: TRBV18; j_gene: TRBJ2-7; CDR3aa: ASSPRRQGVEQY
v_gene: TRBV27; j_gene: TRBJ2-5; CDR3aa: ASSFFGQYQETQY
v_gene: TRBV2; j_gene: TRBJ1-5; CDR3aa: ASSEALRGNQPQH
v_gene: TRBV9; j_gene: TRBJ1-1; CDR3aa: ASSTRQRSEAF
v_gene: TRBV5-1; j_gene: TRBJ2-5; CDR3aa: ASSPDTSGETQY
v_gene: TRBV4-2; j_gene: TRBJ2-7; CDR3aa: ASSQEGQPWKQY
v_gene: TRBV25-1; j_gene: TRBJ2-7; CDR3aa: ASSDFLRTGGYEQY
v_gene: TRBV5-8; j_gene: TRBJ2-5; CDR3aa: ASSFGTSGNVPN
v_gene: TRBV9; j_gene: TRBJ1-5; CDR3aa: ASSPGGSWRQPQH
v_gene: TRBV5-1; j_gene: TRBJ2-6; CDR3aa: ASTRSPGTGGYTGANVLT
v_gene: TRBV7-6; j_gene: TRBJ2-7; CDR3aa: ASSQRDKDYEQY
v_gene: TRBV18; j_gene: TRBJ2-5; CDR3aa: ASSSKSQGVQETQY
v_gene: TRBV7-9; j_gene: TRBJ2-6; CDR3aa: ASSLSRTLHSGANVLT